Listed below are T cell receptor beta chains from one sample, sequenced in a study of CD8 T cells in ankylosing spondylitis. TCRdb reanalysed the 5' RACE reads using MiXCR and keeps one entry per CDR3 protein. The sample contains fewer than 200,000 distinct CDR3 sequences, around 20% of which appear only once. Sample: blood, either unsorted or a sorted T cell fraction (not recorded which). Receptors were obtained from a male donor with ankylosing spondylitis or in good health (not recorded which). Each CDR3 is given with its conserved first and last residue. D genes are given only for firm matches. Part of the rows lack a size; the others show once, few, many or a class for expanded clones.

NA NA TRBJ2-7 TRBV7-1 CASSSDRESYEQYF TGTGCCAGCAGCTCAGACAGGGAATCCTACGAGCAGTACTTC
NA NA TRBJ1-2 TRBV5-5 CASSLDQGYYGYTF TGTGCCAGCAGCTTGGATCAGGGATACTATGGCTACACCTTC
many NA TRBJ2-1 TRBV5-6 CASSLSSWSYNEQFF TGTGCCAGCAGCTTGTCCAGTTGGTCCTACAATGAGCAGTTCTTC
NA NA TRBJ2-1 TRBV21-1 CASSARDRGRADKDEQFF TGTGCCAGCAGCGCGCGGGACAGGGGGCGCGCGGACAAGGATGAGCAGTTCTTC
many TRBD2 TRBJ2-3 TRBV5-1 CASSAGLAGGEADTQYF TGCGCCAGCAGCGCGGGACTAGCGGGAGGTGAGGCAGATACGCAGTATTTT
NA NA TRBJ1-4 TRBV28 CASSWGPSGEKLFF TGTGCCAGCAGTTGGGGTCCCAGCGGTGAAAAACTGTTTTTT
NA TRBD2 TRBJ2-1 TRBV7-2 CASSLGGVSYNEQFF TGTGCCAGCAGTCTCGGGGGGGTATCCTACAATGAGCAGTTCTTC
NA NA TRBJ2-5 TRBV7-2 CASSLLLEGTQYF TGTGCCAGCAGCTTATTACTAGAGGGGACCCAGTACTTC
NA TRBD2 TRBJ2-5 TRBV7-2 CASSRLAGGGETQYF TGTGCCAGCAGCAGACTAGCGGGAGGCGGAGAGACCCAGTACTTC
NA NA TRBJ2-2 TRBV6-5 CASSGELFF TGTGCCAGCAGCGGGGAGCTGTTTTTT